Included here is one T cell receptor (beta chain) sequence, with context. It lacks a known antigen. These data belong to a study of cytomegalovirus exposure and HLA in healthy donors (dated by TCRdb to 2016 to 2017). For the study in its entirety: An earlier analysis of several hundred of the donors reported 276 Gb of sequence data and 117 million unique TCR beta sequences obtained from approximately 180 million T cells. To predict cytomegalovirus infection status, the study brought together high-throughput TCR immunosequencing, statistical association of individual TCRs with disease status, and machine learning. In a later analysis, previously published TCR beta repertoires from more than 500 donors were re-analyzed and high-resolution HLA genotyping was added so that TCR occurrence patterns could be studied. The aim of the study was to test whether cataloging public T cell receptors could identify signatures of past pathogen exposure. All discovery cohort repertoires had been generated using a single sequencing platform. The study used immunosequencing to profile the T cell repertoires of around 600 subjects and linked those repertoires to cytomegalovirus serostatus. In a later genetic analysis, genome-wide SNP genotypes for about 65% of the roughly 670 donors were used, and that subset was treated as a discovery cohort. To decide whether each TCR beta V gene segment behaved as functional or pseudogenic, an earlier analysis of over 500 of the donors relied on high-throughput TCR beta sequencing. Among the approximately 420 genotyped donors, approximately 76% belonged to the genetic ancestry cluster associated with self-reported Caucasian donors. In addition to the first cohort of approximately 670 subjects, a separate validation cohort of approximately 120 different subjects was used. Rather than using new phenotypic data, the later analysis identified candidate immune exposures from TCR beta sequences and from how often those sequences occurred across donors. Typing coverage varied by locus: roughly 620-640 donors for A, B, C, DRB1 and DQB1; roughly 500 for DQA1; approximately 610 for DPA1; approximately 490 for DPB1. Among around 400 genotyped donors of the cohort, an average of approximately 240,000 unique TCR beta nucleotide sequences was sequenced per donor, of which 15% to 20% were non-productive. Donor age, sex, ethnicity and CMV serostatus were compiled together with the repertoire data. Because of strong linkage in the cohort, five DR-DQ haplotypes were treated as single units for association and clustering. Both class I and class II loci were covered by HLA typing, at four-digit resolution. An early release that covered approximately 600 HLA-typed donors contained about 300 gigabases of sequencing data and 70 million to 100 million unique TCR sequences.

Summary of the overall study and its limitations: The earlier analysis of 587 of the donors excluded approximately 17 rarely observed V segments, including chromosome 9 orphons, because counts were too low. In a later analysis, most CMV-associated TCR beta chains were found to appear HLA-restricted, with HLA associations seemingly driven largely by CMV exposure. Broadly in line with IMGT annotations, most TCR beta V segments showed up in productive rearrangements about 90% or about 30% of the time in an earlier analysis of several hundred of the donors. A later analysis associated some 17,000 TCR beta sequences with specific HLA alleles at a false discovery rate of 0.05. In both the original and validation cohorts, the classifier was reported to diagnose cytomegalovirus status with high specificity and sensitivity. A total of some 180 TCR beta chains were listed by the study as associated with cytomegalovirus. For the cohort, immune exposure information was limited to CMV serostatus. Compared with equally common non-associated chains, HLA-associated TCR beta chains in a later analysis were more clonally expanded and had lower generation probabilities. It was suggested by the authors that the approach could potentially be generalized to other disease states and immunological phenotypes. A further reported finding was that TCR beta sequences accurately predicted the HLA-A and HLA-B alleles for most subjects in the first cohort. V-gene and J-gene trimming of TCR beta chains was associated with a missense DCLRE1C variant in a later genetic analysis, and the association was replicated in an independent cohort. Linkage disequilibrium might explain the correlated functional status among segregating V segments, but an unknown experimental factor could not be ruled out. In a later analysis, TCR association rates were found to vary across HLA loci, with the most associated TCRs seen for DRB1 alleles and the fewest for HLA-C alleles. According to a later genetic analysis, donors in an Asian-associated ancestry cluster had fewer N-insertions in productive TCRs than the approximately 670-donor mean. Some IMGT-functional V segments, including TRBV6-2 and TRBV6-3, could not be distinguished by the 87-base-pair reads and were therefore excluded. While some public TCRs were present in many individuals, most TCR sequences turned up only very rarely across donors. Several of the top co-occurrence clusters appeared to be linked to parvovirus B19, influenza, CMV and Epstein-Barr virus, according to a later analysis. Roughly uniform sequencing depth across donors was assumed in presence/absence analyses, although this assumption may not hold. Because some donors lacked HLA typing at each locus, the association tests relied only on the typed subset. The sequencing pipeline was judged likely to have produced a cluster of highly shared sequence variants as a technical artifact. Only TCR beta chains were sequenced in this cohort, and the absence of alpha or paired-chain data limited detectable features. In vitro tests confirmed that three of the cytomegalovirus-associated TCR beta chains recognize cytomegalovirus antigens. When HLA alleles, especially DR and DQ, strongly co-occurred, attributing TCR associations to individual alleles was difficult.

The cohort was made up of under 800 healthy bone marrow donors. Cohort members were all nominally healthy when sampled, although unrecorded immune exposures were likely present. The donor was CMV seropositive and belonged to the group of around 300 seropositive cohort members. Every donor gave a peripheral blood sample, and the peripheral blood mononuclear cells from that sample were used for TCR beta sequencing. Genomic DNA was extracted from the blood cell samples with the Qiagen DNeasy Blood Extraction Kit. The library came from the immunoSEQ multiplex PCR assay. The multiplex PCR relied on a mix of 60 forward primers for TCR Vbeta segments and 13 reverse primers for TCR Jbeta segments. Amplification of the CDR3 region of rearranged TCR beta genes was performed with a multiplex PCR assay on genomic DNA. The Illumina HiSeq System was used to sequence the amplified TCR beta libraries as 87-base-pair reads. In the authors' own workflow: Across the 670 or so repertoires, a later analysis counted approximately 83 million unique TCR beta chains, around 11 million of which were shared by at least two donors. A nearest-neighbor algorithm error-corrected the raw reads and collapsed the reads into unique sequences, merging closely related sequences to remove PCR and sequencing errors. V, D and J gene segments were assigned by aligning CDR3 sequences to IMGT reference sequences. For a sequence to be retained, at least a six-nucleotide match to both a V gene segment and a J gene segment was required. Rearrangements were classified as productive when the CDR3 lacked stop codons and remained in frame with V and J, and all other rearrangements were classified as non-productive. Following IMGT convention, CDR3 was defined as the stretch from the second conserved V-encoded cysteine to the conserved J-encoded phenylalanine. The earlier analysis of 587 of the donors excluded sequences that lacked an unambiguous match to a single V gene segment. In an earlier analysis of about 590 of the donors, a V segment was called functional when productive rearrangements were above 56.7%, and segregating when the standard deviation between donors exceeded 5%. A statistical classification framework was built for diagnosing cytomegalovirus status from the catalog of TCR beta chain sequences. A later analysis assigned V and J genes by comparing TCR nucleotide sequences with IMGT/GENE-DB human TR gene sequences. The TCRdist pipeline was used in a later analysis to assign CDR3 sequences and most-parsimonious VDJ recombination scenarios. In a later analysis, each TCR beta chain was defined by its CDR3 amino acid sequence together with its V-gene family, and reads lacking a unique V-gene family were excluded. As a way to deal with suspected cross-contamination and a sequencing artifact, a later analysis dropped 450 to 600 nucleotide sequences that were highly shared and had low generation probability. In a later analysis, a clonal expansion index for each public chain was calculated from normalized within-repertoire ranks of inferred template counts. Generation probabilities in a later analysis came from a VDJ recombination model fitted to out-of-frame rearrangements, and those results were checked against IGoR. In a later analysis, hypergeometric tests were used to score TCR-TCR, TCR-HLA and TCR-CMV co-occurrence, with a repertoire-size bias correction applied to TCR pairs. In a later analysis, false discovery rates were estimated by permuting HLA or CMV assignments 20 times. In a later analysis, co-occurring TCRs were grouped using DBSCAN, with TCRdist sequence similarity added in when clustering inside HLA-allele-positive subsets. For co-occurrence clustering, repertoires with fewer than 30,000 or more than 120,000 public chains were excluded, along with roughly 5 repertoires with anomalous nucleotide sharing. The clones in this table, taken by TCRdb from immuneACCESS, are in-frame only. Not every clone is retained; where verified, under half of the shortfall comes from an unresolved V gene, and the cause of the rest is unknown. V, J and clone size were drawn from that table, and D and trimming were deduced from the DNA. The sample table gives about 70,000 clones. The top ten clonotypes cover roughly 2.4% of the sample.

CDR1 and CDR2 were assigned from the germline V gene as MNHNS and SASEGT. Counted from cysteine to phenylalanine, this CDR3 has 16 amino acids. Of all the DNA, just the CDR3 is kept, 48 bases in frame from base 1. Germline trimming amounts to 3 bases on V and 5 bases on J, with 9 as the count of junction bases outside the gene matches. The origin of this receptor is a female donor in good health and CMV-seropositive. Sequencing was performed on PBMCs. Here the chain combines TRBV6-1 and TRBJ2-3; 9 bases in the junction line up with TRBD2. The sequence in DNA is TGTGCCAGCAGTGAGTCCTTGGCGGGAGGGGTAGATACGCAGTATTTT. This sequence encodes CASSESLAGGVDTQYF.